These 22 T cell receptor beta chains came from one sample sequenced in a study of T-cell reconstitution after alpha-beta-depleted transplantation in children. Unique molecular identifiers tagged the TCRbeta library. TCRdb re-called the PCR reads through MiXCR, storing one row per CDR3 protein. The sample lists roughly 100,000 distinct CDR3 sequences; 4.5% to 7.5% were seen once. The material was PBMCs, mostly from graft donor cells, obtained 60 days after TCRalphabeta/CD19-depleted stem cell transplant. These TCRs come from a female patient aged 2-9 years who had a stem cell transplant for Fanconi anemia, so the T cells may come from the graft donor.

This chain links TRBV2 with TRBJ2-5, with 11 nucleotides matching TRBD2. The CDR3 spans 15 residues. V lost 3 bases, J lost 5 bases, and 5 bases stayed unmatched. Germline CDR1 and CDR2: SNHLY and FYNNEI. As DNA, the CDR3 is TGTGCCAGCAGTGACAGACTAGCGGGGTGGGAGACCCAGTACTTC. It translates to CASSDRLAGWETQYF. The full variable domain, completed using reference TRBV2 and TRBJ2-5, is EPEVTQTPSHQVTQMGQEVILRCVPISNHLYFYWYRQILGQKVEFLVSFYNNEISEKSEIFDDQFSVERPDGSNFTLKIRSTKLEDSAMYFCASSDRLAGWETQYFGPGTRLLVL.

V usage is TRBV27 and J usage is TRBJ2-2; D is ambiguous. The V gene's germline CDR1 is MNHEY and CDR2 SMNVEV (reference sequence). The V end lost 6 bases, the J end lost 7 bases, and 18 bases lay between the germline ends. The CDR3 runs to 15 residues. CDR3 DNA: TGTGCCAGCAGCTTTCCACCGTCCACCGGCGGGGAGCTGTTTTTT. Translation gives CASSFPPSTGGELFF.

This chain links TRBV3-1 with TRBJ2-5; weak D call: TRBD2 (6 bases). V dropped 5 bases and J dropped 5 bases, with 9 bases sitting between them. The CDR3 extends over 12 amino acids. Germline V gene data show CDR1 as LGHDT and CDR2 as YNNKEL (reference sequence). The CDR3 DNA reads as TGTGCCAGCAGCTCCCGGGGGGAGACCCAGTACTTC. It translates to CASSSRGETQYF.

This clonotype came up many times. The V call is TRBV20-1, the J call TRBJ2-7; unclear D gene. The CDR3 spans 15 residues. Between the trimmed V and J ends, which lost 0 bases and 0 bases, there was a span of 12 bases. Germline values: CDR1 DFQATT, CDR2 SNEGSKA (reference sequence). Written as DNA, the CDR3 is TGCAGTGCTAGAGATTTCGTTCACAGCTCCTACGAGCAGTACTTC. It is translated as CSARDFVHSSYEQYF.

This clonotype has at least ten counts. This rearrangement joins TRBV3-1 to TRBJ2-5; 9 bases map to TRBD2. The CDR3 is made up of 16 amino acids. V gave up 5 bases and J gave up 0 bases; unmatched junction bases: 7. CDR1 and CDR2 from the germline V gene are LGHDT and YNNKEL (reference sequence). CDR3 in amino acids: CASSLAGAGYQETQYF. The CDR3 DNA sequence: TGTGCCAGCAGCTTAGCGGGAGCCGGGTACCAAGAGACCCAGTACTTC.

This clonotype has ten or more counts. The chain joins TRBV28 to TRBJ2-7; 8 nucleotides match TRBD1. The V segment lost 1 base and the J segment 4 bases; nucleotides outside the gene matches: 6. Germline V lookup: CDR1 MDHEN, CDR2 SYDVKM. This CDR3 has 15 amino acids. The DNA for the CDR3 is TGTGCCAGCAGTTTATTGGGACAGGTTTCTTACGAGCAGTACTTC. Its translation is CASSLLGQVSYEQYF.

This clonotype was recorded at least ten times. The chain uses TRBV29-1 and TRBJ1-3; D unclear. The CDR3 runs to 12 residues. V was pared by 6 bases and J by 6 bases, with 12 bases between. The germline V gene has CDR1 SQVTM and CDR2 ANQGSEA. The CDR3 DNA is TGCAGCGTCTCCCCCACTGCAAACACCATATATTTT. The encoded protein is CSVSPTANTIYF.

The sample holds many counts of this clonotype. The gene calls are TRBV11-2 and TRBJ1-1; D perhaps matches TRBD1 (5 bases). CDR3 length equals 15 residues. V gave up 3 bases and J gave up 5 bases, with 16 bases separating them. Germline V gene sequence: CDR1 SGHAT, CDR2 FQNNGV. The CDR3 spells CASSFSGGVGTEAFF. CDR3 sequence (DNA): TGTGCCAGCAGCTTCAGTGGGGGAGTGGGTACTGAAGCTTTCTTT.

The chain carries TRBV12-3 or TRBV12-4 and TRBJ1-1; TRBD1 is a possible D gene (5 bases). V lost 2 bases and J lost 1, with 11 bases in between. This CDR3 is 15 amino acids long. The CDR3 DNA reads TGTGCCAGCAGTTTACTCCAGGGTTGGAACACTGAAGCTTTCTTT. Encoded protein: CASSLLQGWNTEAFF.

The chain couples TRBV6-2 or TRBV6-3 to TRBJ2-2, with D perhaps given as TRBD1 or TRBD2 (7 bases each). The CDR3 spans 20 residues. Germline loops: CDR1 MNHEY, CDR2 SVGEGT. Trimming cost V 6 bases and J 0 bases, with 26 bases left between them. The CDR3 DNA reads TGTGCCAGCAGCCGGTCGGGGGGACAGCTTTTGTTCGCGAACACCGGGGAGCTGTTTTTT. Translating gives CASSRSGGQLLFANTGELFF.

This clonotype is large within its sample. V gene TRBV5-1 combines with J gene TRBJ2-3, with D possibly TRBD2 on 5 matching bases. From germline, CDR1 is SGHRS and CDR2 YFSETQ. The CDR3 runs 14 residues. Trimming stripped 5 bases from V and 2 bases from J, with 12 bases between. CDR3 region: CASSVIGDTDTQYF. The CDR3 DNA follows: TGCGCCAGCAGTGTAATCGGGGACACAGATACGCAGTATTTT.

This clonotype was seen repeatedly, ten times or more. The CDR3 loop reads CASKGEETQYF. In nucleotides, the CDR3 is TGCGCCAGCAAAGGGGAAGAGACCCAGTACTTC. The chain links TRBV5-1 to TRBJ2-5; D is perhaps TRBD1 (5 bases). Looked up from germline, CDR1 is SGHRS and CDR2 is YFSETQ. The CDR3 spans 11 residues. With 6 bases removed from V and 3 bases from J, the gap between germline ends came to 6 bases.

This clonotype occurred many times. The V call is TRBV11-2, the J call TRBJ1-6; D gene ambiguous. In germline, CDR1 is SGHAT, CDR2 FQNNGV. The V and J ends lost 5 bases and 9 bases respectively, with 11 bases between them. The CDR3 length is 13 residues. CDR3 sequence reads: CASSLTALSPLHF. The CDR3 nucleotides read TGTGCCAGCAGCCTCACAGCCCTTTCACCCCTCCACTTT.

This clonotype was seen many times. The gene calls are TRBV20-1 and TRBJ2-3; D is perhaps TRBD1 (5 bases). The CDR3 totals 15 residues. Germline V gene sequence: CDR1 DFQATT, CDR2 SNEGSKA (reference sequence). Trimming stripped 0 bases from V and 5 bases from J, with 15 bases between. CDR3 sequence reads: CSARDYARAGDTQYF. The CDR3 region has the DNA TGCAGTGCTAGAGATTATGCCAGGGCAGGAGATACGCAGTATTTT.

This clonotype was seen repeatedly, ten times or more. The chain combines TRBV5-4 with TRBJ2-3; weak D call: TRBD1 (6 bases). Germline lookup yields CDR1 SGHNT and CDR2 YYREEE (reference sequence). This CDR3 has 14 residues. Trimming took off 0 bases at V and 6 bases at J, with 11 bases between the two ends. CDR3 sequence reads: CASSLVPGADTQYF. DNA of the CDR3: TGTGCCAGCAGCTTGGTTCCAGGGGCGGATACGCAGTATTTT.

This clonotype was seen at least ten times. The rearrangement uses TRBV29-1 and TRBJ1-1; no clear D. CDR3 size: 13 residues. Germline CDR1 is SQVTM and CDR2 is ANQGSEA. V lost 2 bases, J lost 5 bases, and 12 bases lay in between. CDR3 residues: CSVEKAVWTEAFF. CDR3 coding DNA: TGCAGCGTTGAAAAGGCGGTATGGACTGAAGCTTTCTTT.

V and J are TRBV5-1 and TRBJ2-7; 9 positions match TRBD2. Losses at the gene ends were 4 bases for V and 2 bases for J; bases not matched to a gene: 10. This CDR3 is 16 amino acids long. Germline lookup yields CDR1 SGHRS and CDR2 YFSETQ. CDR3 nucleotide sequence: TGCGCCAGCAGCCCGAGGACAAGCGGGAGGACCTACGAGCAGTACTTC. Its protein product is CASSPRTSGRTYEQYF.

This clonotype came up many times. For the CDR3, the DNA is TGTGCCAGCAGTTTGCAGGGCTCCTACGAGCAGTACTTC. This translates into CASSLQGSYEQYF. This sequence joins TRBV12-3 or TRBV12-4 and TRBJ2-7; possible D gene TRBD1, 5 bases. The CDR3 totals 13 residues. Trimming removed 3 bases at V and 0 bases at J, with 6 bases between.

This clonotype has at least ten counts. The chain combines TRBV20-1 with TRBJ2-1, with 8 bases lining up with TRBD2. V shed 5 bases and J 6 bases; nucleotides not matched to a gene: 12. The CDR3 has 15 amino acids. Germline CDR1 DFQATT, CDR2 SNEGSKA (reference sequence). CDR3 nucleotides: TGCAGTGCTTCCAAAGCGGGAGCAATGGGCAATGAGCAGTTCTTC. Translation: CSASKAGAMGNEQFF.

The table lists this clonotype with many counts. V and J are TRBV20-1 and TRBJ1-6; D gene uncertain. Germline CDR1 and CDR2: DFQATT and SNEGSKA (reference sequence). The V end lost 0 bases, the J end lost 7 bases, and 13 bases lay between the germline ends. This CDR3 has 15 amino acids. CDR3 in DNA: TGCAGTGCTAGAGAACGGCAGCCTACCAATTCACCCCTCCACTTT. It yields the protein CSARERQPTNSPLHF.

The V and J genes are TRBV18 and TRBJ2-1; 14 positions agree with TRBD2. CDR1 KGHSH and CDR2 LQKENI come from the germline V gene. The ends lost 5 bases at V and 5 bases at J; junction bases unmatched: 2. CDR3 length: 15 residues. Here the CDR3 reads CASSRLAGGNNEQFF. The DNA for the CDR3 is TGTGCCAGCTCAAGACTAGCGGGAGGGAACAATGAGCAGTTCTTC.

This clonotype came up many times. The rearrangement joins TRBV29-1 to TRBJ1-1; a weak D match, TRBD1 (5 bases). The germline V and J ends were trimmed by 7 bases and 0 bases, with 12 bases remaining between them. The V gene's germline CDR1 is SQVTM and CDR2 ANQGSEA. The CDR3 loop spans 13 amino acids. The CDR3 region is CSAGTNMNTEAFF. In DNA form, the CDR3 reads TGCAGCGCCGGGACCAACATGAACACTGAAGCTTTCTTT.